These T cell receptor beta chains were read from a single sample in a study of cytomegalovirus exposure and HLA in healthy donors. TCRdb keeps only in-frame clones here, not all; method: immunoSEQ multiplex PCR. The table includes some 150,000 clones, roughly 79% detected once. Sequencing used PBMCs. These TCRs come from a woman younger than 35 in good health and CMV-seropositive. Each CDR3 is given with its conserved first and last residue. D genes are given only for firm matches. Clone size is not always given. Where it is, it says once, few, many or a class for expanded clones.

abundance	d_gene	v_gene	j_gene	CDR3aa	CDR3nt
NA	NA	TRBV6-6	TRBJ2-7	CASRDGSSYEQYF	TGTGCCAGCAGGGACGGGAGTAGCTACGAGCAGTACTTC
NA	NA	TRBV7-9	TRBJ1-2	CASGSPAGERNGYTF	TGTGCCAGCGGCTCCCCGGCAGGGGAGCGCAATGGCTACACCTTC
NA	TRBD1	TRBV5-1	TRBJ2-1	CASSSDRVYNEQFF	TGCGCCAGCAGCTCGGACAGGGTTTACAATGAGCAGTTCTTC
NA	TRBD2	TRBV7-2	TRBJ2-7	CASSPISGGYEQYF	TGTGCCAGCAGCCCAATTAGCGGGGGATACGAGCAGTACTTC
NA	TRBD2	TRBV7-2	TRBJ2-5	CASSSRSGGAGETQYF	TGTGCCAGCAGCTCTCGTAGCGGGGGGGCGGGAGAGACCCAGTACTTC
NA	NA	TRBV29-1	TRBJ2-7	CSVGTQGEQYF	TGCAGCGTCGGGACTCAAGGAGAGCAGTACTTC
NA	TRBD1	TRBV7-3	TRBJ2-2	CASSRTGLGTGELFF	TGTGCCAGCAGCAGGACAGGGCTTGGCACCGGGGAGCTGTTTTTT
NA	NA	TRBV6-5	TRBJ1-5	CASSYTVGQPQHF	TGTGCCAGCAGTTACACGGTTGGTCAGCCCCAGCATTTT
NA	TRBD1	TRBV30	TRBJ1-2	CAYRQGESYGYTF	TGTGCCTATAGACAGGGCGAAAGCTATGGCTACACCTTC
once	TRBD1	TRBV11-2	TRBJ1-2	CASSRQGFWYGYTF	TGTGCCAGCAGCCGACAGGGCTTTTGGTATGGCTACACCTTC
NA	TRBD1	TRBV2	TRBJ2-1	CASSAPGTAFNEQFF	TGTGCCAGCAGTGCCCCCGGGACAGCCTTTAATGAGCAGTTCTTC
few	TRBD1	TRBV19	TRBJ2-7	CASRNPGQGASEQYF	TGTGCCAGTAGGAATCCGGGACAGGGGGCTAGTGAGCAGTACTTC
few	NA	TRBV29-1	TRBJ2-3	CSVRIGGTDTQYF	TGCAGCGTGCGGATCGGGGGCACAGATACGCAGTATTTT
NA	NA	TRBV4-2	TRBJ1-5	CASSPTEVSSNQPQHF	TGTGCCAGCAGCCCGACAGAGGTAAGCAGCAATCAGCCCCAGCATTTT
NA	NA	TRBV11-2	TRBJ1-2	CASSLDRGTGYGYTF	TGTGCCAGCAGCTTAGATCGAGGAACAGGGTATGGCTACACCTTC
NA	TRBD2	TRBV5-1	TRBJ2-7	CASSLRAGGLYEQYF	TGCGCCAGCAGCTTGCGTGCGGGGGGTCTCTACGAGCAGTACTTC
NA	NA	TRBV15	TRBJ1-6	CATSRGGPRTGNSPLHF	TGTGCCACCAGCCGGGGAGGGCCCCGAACGGGGAATTCACCCCTCCACTTT
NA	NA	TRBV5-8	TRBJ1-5	CASTVRGDGYQPQHF	TGTGCCAGCACCGTACGCGGAGACGGATATCAGCCCCAGCATTTT
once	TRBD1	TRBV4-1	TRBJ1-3	CASSQDDRAGNTIYF	TGCGCCAGCAGCCAAGATGACAGGGCTGGAAACACCATATATTTT
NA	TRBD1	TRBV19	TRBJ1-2	CASSPGGAGYGYTF	TGTGCCAGTAGTCCAGGGGGCGCCGGGTATGGCTACACCTTC
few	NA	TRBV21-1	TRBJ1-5	CASSKTGMGQPQHF	TGTGCCAGCAGCAAAACAGGGATGGGGCAGCCCCAGCATTTT
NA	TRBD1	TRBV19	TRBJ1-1	CASSKGQGRFSTEAFF	TGTGCCAGTAGTAAGGGACAGGGGAGGTTTAGCACTGAAGCTTTCTTT
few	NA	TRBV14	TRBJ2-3	CASRSSRSSTDTQYF	TGTGCCAGCAGAAGTTCGAGGTCTAGCACAGATACGCAGTATTTT
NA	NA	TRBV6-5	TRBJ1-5	CASSYGQNQPQHF	TGTGCCAGCAGTTACGGGCAGAATCAGCCCCAGCATTTT
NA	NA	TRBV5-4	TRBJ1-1	CASSLTGSEAFF	TGTGCCAGCAGCCTTACAGGGAGTGAAGCTTTCTTT
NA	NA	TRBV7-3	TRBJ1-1	CASSATGNTEAFF	TGTGCCAGCAGCGCAACAGGGAACACTGAAGCTTTCTTT
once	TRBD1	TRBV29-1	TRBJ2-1	CSVEGTGAYNEQFF	TGCAGCGTTGAGGGGACAGGAGCTTACAATGAGCAGTTCTTC
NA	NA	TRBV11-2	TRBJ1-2	CASSLGIGDGYTF	TGTGCCAGCAGCTTAGGCATAGGGGATGGCTACACCTTC
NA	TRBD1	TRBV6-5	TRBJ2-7	CASRHLAGGDEQYF	TGTGCCAGCAGGCACCTCGCAGGGGGAGACGAGCAGTACTTC
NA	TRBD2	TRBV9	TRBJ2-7	CASNPGGFSYEQYF	TGTGCCAGCAACCCCGGGGGGTTCTCCTACGAGCAGTACTTC
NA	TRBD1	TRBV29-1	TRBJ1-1	CSVVGDRMNTEAFF	TGCAGCGTTGTTGGGGACAGAATGAACACTGAAGCTTTCTTT
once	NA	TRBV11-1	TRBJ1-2	CASSLNDMNYGYTF	TGTGCCAGCAGCTTAAATGACATGAACTATGGCTACACCTTC